This T cell receptor (beta chain) comes out of a study of T cells in Graves' hyperthyroidism and ophthalmopathy. A remark on this clonotype: A read error is possible here, since a much larger clone lies one base away.

This CDR3 has 16 amino acids. CDR1 SNHLY and CDR2 FYNNEI come from the germline V gene. Amplified TCR beta CDR3 regions derived from RNA transcripts. In the first-round RT-PCR of the TCR CDR3, the HTBI primer set was used. TCRdb fed the multiplex PCR reads into MiXCR, producing one record per CDR3 protein. The sample holds roughly 700,000 distinct CDR3 sequences, about 35% seen once. Sequenced: blood. The source is a woman in her thirties or forties with Graves' hyperthyroidism. The chain links TRBV2 to TRBJ2-2; a weak D match, TRBD1 (6 bases). The CDR3 is CASYGTIQGNTGEMFF. The CDR3 region has the DNA TGTGCCAGCTATGGGACAATACAGGGAAACACCGGGGAGATGTTTTTT.